Reported below is one TCR beta chain. Its antigen is unidentified. This sample is part of a study of T-cell memory formation after mild COVID-19. About the study: There were largely donor-specific TCR clusters.

Using constant-segment primers, 5'RACE produced TCR alpha and TCR beta cDNA libraries carrying sample barcodes and UMIs. MiXCR, applied by TCRdb to the 5' RACE reads, yields one record per CDR3 protein. Here the sample spans 250,000 to 300,000 distinct CDR3 sequences, under 20% being singletons. Whole-study results and caveats: The finding that pre-infection memory included some responding clones suggested that cross-reactive memory joined. CM and EM subsets held most contracting CD4+ clones; EMRA held CD8+ ones.

Germline V gene lookup returns CDR1 LGHDT and CDR2 YNNKEL (reference sequence). Trimming took off 4 bases at V and 11 bases at J, with 14 bases between the two ends. The CDR3 runs to 13 residues. The chain recombines TRBV3-1 with TRBJ1-4; possibly TRBD1 for D (5 bases). The clonotype comes from a man younger than 35 who had mild COVID-19 (a few samples of this study predate the infection). Cell type and time point are not known. The sequenced sample consisted of PBMCs or a T cell subset sorted from them (not recorded which). This CDR3 is CASSPRLGTKLFF. CDR3 DNA: TGTGCCAGCAGCCCTCGGTTGGGGACGAAACTGTTTTTT.